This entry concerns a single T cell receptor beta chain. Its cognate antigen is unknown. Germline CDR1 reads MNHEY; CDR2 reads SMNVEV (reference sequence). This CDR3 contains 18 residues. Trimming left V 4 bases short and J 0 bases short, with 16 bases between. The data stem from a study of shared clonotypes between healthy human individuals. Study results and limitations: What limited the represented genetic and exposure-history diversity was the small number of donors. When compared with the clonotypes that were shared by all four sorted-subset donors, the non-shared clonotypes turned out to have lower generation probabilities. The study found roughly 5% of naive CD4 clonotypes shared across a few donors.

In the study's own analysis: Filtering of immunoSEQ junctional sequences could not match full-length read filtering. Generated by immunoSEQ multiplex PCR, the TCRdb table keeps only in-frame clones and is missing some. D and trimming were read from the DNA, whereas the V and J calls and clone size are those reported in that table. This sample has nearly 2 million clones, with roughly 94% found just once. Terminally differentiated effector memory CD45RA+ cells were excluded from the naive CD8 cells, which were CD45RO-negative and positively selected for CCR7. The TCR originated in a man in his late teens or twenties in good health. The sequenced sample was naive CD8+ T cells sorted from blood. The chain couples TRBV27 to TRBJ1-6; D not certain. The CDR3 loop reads CASSSLMAGSSYNSPLHF. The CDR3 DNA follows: TGTGCCAGCAGTTCCCTGATGGCGGGGAGCTCCTATAATTCACCCCTCCACTTT.